This TCR beta chain was identified during a study of T cells in Graves' hyperthyroidism and ophthalmopathy. This clonotype came up many times. PBMCs were sourced from about 10 ml fresh peripheral blood. Amplification of TCR beta CDR3 regions was performed using RNA transcripts as template. The HTBI primer set was used in a first-round RT-PCR of the TCR CDR3. Each CDR3 protein gets one entry after TCRdb re-called the multiplex PCR reads with MiXCR. Here the sample spans more than 350,000 distinct CDR3 sequences, about 14% being singletons. The ends lost 2 bases at V and 2 bases at J; junction bases unmatched: 3. The germline V gene encodes CDR1 DFQATT and CDR2 SNEGSKA (reference sequence). The CDR3 length is 14 residues.

The sequenced material came from blood. This receptor was taken from a woman aged 25 to 39 with Graves' ophthalmopathy. This chain uses TRBV20-1 with TRBJ2-5; 9 nucleotides agree with TRBD1. The CDR3 DNA reads as TGCAGTGCTAGATCGGACAGGGGTCAAGAGACCCAGTACTTC. Protein: CSARSDRGQETQYF.